The 14 T cell receptor beta chains listed next were all sequenced from one sample in a study of T cell repertoires in cytomegalovirus infection. The antigens these receptors bind are not known. TCRdb fed the reads into MiXCR, producing one record per CDR3 protein. This sample carries some 70,000 distinct CDR3 sequences, under 25% of them seen once, and the ten largest clones take 79%. Specimen: PBMCs, sequenced either directly or after in vitro stimulation (not recorded which). The origin of the receptors is a human donor in good health (CMV status not recorded). Some clones in this sample may be carry-over from other donors' samples.

Ten or more counts support this clonotype. The chain has TRBV7-2 and TRBJ1-5; no firm D call. The CDR3 totals 14 residues. The germline V gene encodes CDR1 SGHTA and CDR2 FQGNSA. V was trimmed by 5 bases and J by 2 bases, leaving 10 bases between them. CDR3 protein: CASSQDGGNQPQHF. In nucleotides, the CDR3 is TGTGCCAGCAGCCAGGACGGGGGCAATCAGCCCCAGCATTTT.

The rearrangement uses TRBV6-2 or TRBV6-3 and TRBJ2-1, with 10 bases identical to TRBD2. CDR3 size: 17 residues. Germline trimming cut 0 bases from V and 8 bases from J; bases unmatched to any gene: 10. The V gene's germline CDR1 is MNHEY and CDR2 SVGEGT. CDR3 loop: CASSYSSGAGGRDEQFF. DNA for the CDR3: TGTGCCAGCAGTTACTCGAGTGGAGCGGGAGGGAGGGATGAGCAGTTCTTC.

This clonotype came up a few times. The chain combines TRBV20-1 with TRBJ2-1; possibly TRBD2 for D (6 bases). Germline V CDR1 and CDR2: DFQATT, SNEGSKA (reference sequence). CDR3 size: 13 residues. The V end was cut by 5 bases, the J end by 9 bases, with 17 bases between. The CDR3 DNA sequence: TGCAGTGCTGAGGTGGGAGGTCAAAGTGAGCAGTTCTTC. This gives the protein CSAEVGGQSEQFF.

The chain couples TRBV11-3 to TRBJ2-7; 12 bases line up with TRBD1. This CDR3 comprises 15 residues. Germline assignment: CDR1 SGHNT and CDR2 YENEEA. The V gene end was trimmed by 5 bases and the J gene end by 6 bases; junction bases not matched to a gene: 8. Here the CDR3 reads CASSPGTGGLIEQYV. The DNA of the CDR3 is TGTGCCAGCAGCCCCGGGACAGGGGGCCTCATCGAGCAGTACGTC.

This clonotype was seen many times. This rearrangement joins TRBV7-2 to TRBJ1-6, with TRBD1 identical over 9 bases. CDR1 is SGHTA, CDR2 FQGNSA, per germline. V was clipped by 5 bases and J by 9 bases; unmatched bases: 5. The CDR3 runs to 14 residues. CDR3 in DNA: TGTGCCAGCAGCCAAACAGGGGGCTTTTCACCCCTCCACTTT. Protein product: CASSQTGGFSPLHF.

Only a few counts were recorded for this clonotype. V and J are TRBV6-6 and TRBJ1-2; tentative D call: TRBD1 (6 bases). This CDR3 comprises 17 residues. From germline, CDR1 is MNHNY and CDR2 SVGAGI (reference sequence). Between the trimmed V and J ends, which lost 4 bases and 0 bases, there was a span of 18 bases. CDR3 region: CASSLRGGALSNYGYTF. CDR3 DNA sequence: TGTGCCAGCAGTTTAAGGGGGGGCGCCCTCTCTAACTATGGCTACACCTTC.

In its sample, this clonotype was seen many times. The J gene is TRBJ2-3, the V gene TRBV7-2; the match to TRBD2 covers 12 bases. With V trimmed by 1 base and J by 5 bases, 1 base remained unmatched. The CDR3 runs to 15 residues. CDR1 and CDR2 (germline): SGHTA, FQGNSA. CDR3 DNA sequence: TGTGCCAGCAGCTTAGTGACTAGCGGGGGAGATACGCAGTATTTT. Translated: CASSLVTSGGDTQYF.

This clonotype showed up just a few times. The chain joins TRBV7-7 to TRBJ2-7; 14 bases map to TRBD2. Germline CDR1 is SSHAT and CDR2 is FNYEAQ (reference sequence). The CDR3 length is 17 residues. CDR3 nucleotide sequence: TGTGCTAGCAGCCCCGGACTAGCGGGAGGTGTGTCCTACGAGCAGTACGTC. Amino acid sequence: CASSPGLAGGVSYEQYV.

This clonotype was counted between two and nine times. CDR3 DNA: TGTGCCAGCAGCTTAAGATACAGGGACTCTGGGGCCAACGTCCTGACTTTC. It translates to CASSLRYRDSGANVLTF. This chain uses TRBV7-3 with TRBJ2-6, with D perhaps matching TRBD1 (6 bases). Germline values: CDR1 SGHTA, CDR2 FQGTGA. Trimming removed 1 base at V and 0 bases at J, with 10 bases between. The CDR3 sequence is 17 residues long. The full variable domain, with the rest looked up from reference TRBV7-3 and TRBJ2-6, is GAGVSQTPSNKVTEKGKYVELRCDPISGHTALYWYRQSLGQGPEFLIYFQGTGAADDSGLPNDRFFAVRPEGSVSTLKIQRTERGDSAVYLCASSLRYRDSGANVLTFGAGSRLTVL.

The chain is built from TRBV15 and TRBJ1-1; D not resolved. V lost 0 bases to trimming and J lost 7 bases, with 12 bases between them. CDR1 is LNHNV and CDR2 is YYDKDF in the germline V gene (reference sequence). The CDR3 consists of 14 residues. Written as DNA, the CDR3 is TGTGCCACCAGCAGAGATGGTCTCCTGGGTGAAGCTTTCTTT. Its protein product is CATSRDGLLGEAFF. Drawing the rest from reference TRBV15 and TRBJ1-1, the complete variable domain is DAMVIQNPRYQVTQFGKPVTLSCSQTLNHNVMYWYQQKSSQAPKLLFHYYDKDFNNEADTPDNFQSRRPNTSFCFLDIRSPGLGDTAMYLCATSRDGLLGEAFFGQGTRLTVV.

There are many counts of this clonotype. This rearrangement joins TRBV6-1 to TRBJ2-7; TRBD2 aligns across 11 bases. Germline V gene lookup returns CDR1 MNHNS and CDR2 SASEGT. Trimming took 6 bases from V and 1 from J; bases not matched to a gene: 8. The CDR3 totals 16 residues. CDR3 region: CASSKWGTSGSYEQYF. DNA for the CDR3: TGTGCCAGCAGCAAATGGGGGACTAGCGGATCCTACGAGCAGTACTTC.

In its sample, this clonotype was seen many times. This CDR3 is CASSLVIPRDGVTDTQYF. The DNA of the CDR3 is TGTGCCAGCAGCTTAGTAATCCCCCGCGATGGGGTAACAGATACGCAGTATTTT. The chain uses TRBV7-2 and TRBJ2-3; no clear D. Trimming removed 1 base at V and 3 bases at J, with 20 bases between. Germline V gives CDR1 SGHTA, CDR2 FQGNSA. This CDR3 comprises 18 residues.

This clonotype has a handful of counts. The V gene is TRBV20-1, the J gene TRBJ2-1; TRBD2 might be the D (6 bases). This CDR3 comprises 15 residues. Germline CDR1 and CDR2: DFQATT and SNEGSKA (reference sequence). Trimming took 0 bases from V and 10 from J, leaving 19 bases between them. CDR3 nucleotide sequence: TGCAGTGCTAGAGATGGAGGGCGGCCGCTGGTGGAGCAGTTCTTC. Its translation is CSARDGGRPLVEQFF.

This clonotype was seen only a few times. This chain uses TRBV10-3 with TRBJ1-5; TRBD1 might be the D (5 bases). Per the germline V gene, CDR1 is ENHRY and CDR2 is SYGVKD. This CDR3 is 13 amino acids long. Trimming shortened V by 4 bases and J by 7 bases, and 11 bases separated the two germline ends. CDR3 nucleotides: TGTGCCATCAGTGGGGGGGGTGGCCAGCCCCAGCATTTT. Protein product: CAISGGGGQPQHF.